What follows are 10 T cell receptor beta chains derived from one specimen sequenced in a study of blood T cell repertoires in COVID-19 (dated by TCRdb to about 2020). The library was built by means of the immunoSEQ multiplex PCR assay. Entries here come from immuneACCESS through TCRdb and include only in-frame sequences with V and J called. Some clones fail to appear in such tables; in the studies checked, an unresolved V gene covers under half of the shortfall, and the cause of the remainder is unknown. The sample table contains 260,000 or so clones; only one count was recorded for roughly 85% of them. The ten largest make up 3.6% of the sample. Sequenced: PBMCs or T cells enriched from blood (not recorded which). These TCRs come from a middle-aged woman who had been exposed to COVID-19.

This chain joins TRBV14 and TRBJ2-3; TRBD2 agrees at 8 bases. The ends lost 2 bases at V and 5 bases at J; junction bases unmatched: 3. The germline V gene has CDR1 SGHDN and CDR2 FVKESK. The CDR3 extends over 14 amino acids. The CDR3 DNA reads TGTGCCAGCAGCCAAAGACTAGCGATAGATACGCAGTATTTT. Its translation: CASSQRLAIDTQYF.

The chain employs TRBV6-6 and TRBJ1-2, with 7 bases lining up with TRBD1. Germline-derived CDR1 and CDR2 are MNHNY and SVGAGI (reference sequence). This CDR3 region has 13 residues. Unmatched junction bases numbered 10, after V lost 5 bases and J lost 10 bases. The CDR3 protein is CASSPGQLVFYTF. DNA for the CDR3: TGTGCCAGCAGTCCGGGACAGCTTGTCTTCTACACCTTC.

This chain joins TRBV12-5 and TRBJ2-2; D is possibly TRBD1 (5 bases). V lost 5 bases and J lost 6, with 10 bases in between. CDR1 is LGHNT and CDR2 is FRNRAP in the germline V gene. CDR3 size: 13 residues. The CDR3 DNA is TGTGCTAGTGGTCCCGGACAACCCGGGGAGCTGTTTTTT. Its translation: CASGPGQPGELFF. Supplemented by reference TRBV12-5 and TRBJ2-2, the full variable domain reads DARVTQTPRHKVTEMGQEVTMRCQPILGHNTVFWYRQTMMQGLELLAYFRNRAPLDDSGMPKDRFSAEMPDATLATLKIQPSEPRDSAVYFCASGPGQPGELFFGEGSRLTVL.

This CDR3 reads CASSHDRARLAGGGEQFF. CDR3 bases: TGTGCCAGCAGTCATGACAGGGCTCGACTAGCGGGGGGTGGTGAGCAGTTCTTC. The gene calls are TRBV14 and TRBJ2-1, with TRBD2 matching 13 bases. This CDR3 is 18 amino acids long. The V and J ends lost 6 bases and 9 bases, in that order; junction bases with no gene match: 17. Per the germline V gene, CDR1 is SGHDN and CDR2 is FVKESK.

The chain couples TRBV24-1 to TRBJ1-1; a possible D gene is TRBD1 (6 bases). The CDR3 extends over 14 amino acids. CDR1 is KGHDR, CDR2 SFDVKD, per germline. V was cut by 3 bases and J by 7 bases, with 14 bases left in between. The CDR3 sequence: CATSDTNQGNEAFF. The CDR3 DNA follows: TGTGCCACCAGTGATACTAATCAGGGGAATGAAGCTTTCTTT.

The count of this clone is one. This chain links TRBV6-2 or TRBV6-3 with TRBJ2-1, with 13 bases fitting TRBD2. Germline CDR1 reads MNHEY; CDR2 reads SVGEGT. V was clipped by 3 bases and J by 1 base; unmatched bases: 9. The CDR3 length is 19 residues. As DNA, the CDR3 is TGTGCCAGCAGTTATCGACTAGCGGGGGGTCAGGATTCCTACAATGAGCAGTTCTTC. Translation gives CASSYRLAGGQDSYNEQFF.

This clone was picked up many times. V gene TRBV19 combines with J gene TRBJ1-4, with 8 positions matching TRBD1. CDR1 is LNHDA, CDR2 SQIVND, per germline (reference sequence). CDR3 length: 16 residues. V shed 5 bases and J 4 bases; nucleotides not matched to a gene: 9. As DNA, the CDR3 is TGTGCCAGTAGTTCCGAGGACAGGGCCCTTAATGAAAAACTGTTTTTT. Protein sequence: CASSSEDRALNEKLFF.

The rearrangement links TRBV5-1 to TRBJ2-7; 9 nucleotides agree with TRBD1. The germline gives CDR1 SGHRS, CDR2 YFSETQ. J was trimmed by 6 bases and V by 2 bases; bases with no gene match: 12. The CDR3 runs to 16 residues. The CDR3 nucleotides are TGCGCCAGCAGCTTAGGATCGACAGGGGGTTCCCTCGAGCAGTACTTC. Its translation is CASSLGSTGGSLEQYF.

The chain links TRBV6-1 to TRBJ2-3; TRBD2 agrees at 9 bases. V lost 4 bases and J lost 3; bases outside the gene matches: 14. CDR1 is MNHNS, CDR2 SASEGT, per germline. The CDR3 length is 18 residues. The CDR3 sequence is CASSGRGAGGVGTDTQYF. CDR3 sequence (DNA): TGTGCCAGCAGTGGGAGGGGAGCGGGAGGCGTTGGGACAGATACGCAGTATTTT.

The CDR3: CASSDWDRESYGYTF. The DNA for the CDR3 is TGTGCCAGCAGTGATTGGGACAGGGAGAGCTATGGCTACACCTTC. The V call is TRBV2, the J call TRBJ1-2, with TRBD1 matching 9 bases. CDR3 length: 15 amino acids. The ends lost 3 bases at V and 4 bases at J; junction bases unmatched: 6. Germline values: CDR1 SNHLY, CDR2 FYNNEI.